This T cell receptor (beta chain) appears in the sequencing data of a study of T-cell reconstitution after alpha-beta-depleted transplantation in children. Unique molecular identifiers were used in preparing the TCRbeta library. MiXCR, run by TCRdb on the PCR reads, gives a single entry per CDR3 protein. The data show 210,000 or so distinct CDR3 sequences, under 13% seen once. At least ten counts were recorded for this clonotype. The CDR3 has 20 amino acids. Germline assignment: CDR1 MDHEN and CDR2 SYDVKM. Germline trimming cut 3 bases from V and 0 bases from J; bases unmatched to any gene: 13. Here the sequenced sample was PBMCs, taken before TCRalphabeta/CD19-depleted stem cell transplant. This chain links TRBV28 with TRBJ2-4, with TRBD1 matching 11 bases. The sequence was obtained from a child under two years old with acute myeloid leukemia, due to receive a stem cell transplant. The chain's CDR3 is CASSFPAGTGGFLAKNIQYF. CDR3 nucleotides: TGTGCCAGCAGTTTCCCTGCCGGGACAGGGGGATTTCTAGCCAAAAACATTCAGTACTTC.